The next 32 T cell receptor beta chains were all read from a single sample in a study of cytomegalovirus exposure and HLA in healthy donors. The primer mix had 60 Vbeta and 13 Jbeta primers. Some clones are missing from TCRdb's copy, which holds only in-frame ones; the method was immunoSEQ multiplex PCR. The sample lists approximately 150,000 clones; 77% were seen once. The sequenced material came from PBMCs. Source of these receptors: a woman under 40 in good health and CMV-seronegative.

This clone was seen more than once but under ten times. The chain carries TRBV10-3 and TRBJ2-5; perhaps TRBD2 as D (5 bases). Deletions cut 2 bases from V and 3 bases from J, with 7 bases between. Germline lookup yields CDR1 ENHRY and CDR2 SYGVKD. The CDR3 loop spans 13 amino acids. CDR3 nucleotide sequence: TGTGCCATCAGTGAGGGACTTGAAGAGACCCAGTACTTC. Translating gives CAISEGLEETQYF.

This clone has just a few counts. V is TRBV2 and J is TRBJ1-1; D is possibly TRBD1 (5 bases). This CDR3 comprises 14 residues. With 7 bases removed from V and 2 bases from J, the gap between germline ends came to 14 bases. Germline CDR1 SNHLY, CDR2 FYNNEI. The CDR3 DNA reads TGTGCCAGCAAATTAGTGGACACTAACACTGAAGCTTTCTTT. Its protein product is CASKLVDTNTEAFF. The full variable domain, in which reference TRBV2 and TRBJ1-1 provide the parts outside the CDR3, is EPEVTQTPSHQVTQMGQEVILRCVPISNHLYFYWYRQILGQKVEFLVSFYNNEISEKSEIFDDQFSVERPDGSNFTLKIRSTKLEDSAMYFCASKLVDTNTEAFFGQGTRLTVV.

The rearrangement uses TRBV4-2 and TRBJ2-6, with 9 bases identical to TRBD1. The CDR3 contains 17 residues. CDR1 and CDR2 from the germline V gene are LGHNA and YNFKEQ. The ends lost 4 bases at V and 0 bases at J; junction bases unmatched: 4. CDR3 sequence reads: CASSRGQGSSGANVLTF. For the CDR3, the DNA is TGTGCCAGCAGCCGGGGACAGGGTAGCTCTGGGGCCAACGTCCTGACTTTC.

The sample holds one count of this clone. The chain combines TRBV5-4 with TRBJ2-7; 7 bases are a match to TRBD2. Germline loops: CDR1 SGHNT, CDR2 YYREEE (reference sequence). The CDR3 contains 13 residues. Trimming cost V 0 bases and J 7 bases; bases outside gene matches: 4. The CDR3 coding sequence is TGTGCCAGCAGCTTGGTTAGGGGAGGGGAGCAGTACTTC. It encodes CASSLVRGGEQYF.

The chain recombines TRBV4-3 with TRBJ1-1; 7 bases align to TRBD1. The CDR3 sequence is 15 residues long. With 2 bases clipped from V and 3 bases from J, the junction kept 6 bases outside the gene matches. Germline lookup yields CDR1 LGHNA and CDR2 YSLEER. In DNA, the CDR3 is TGCGCCAGCAGCCAATCCGACAGGGAGTACACTGAAGCTTTCTTT. Protein product: CASSQSDREYTEAFF.

This clone was detected a few times. The V call is TRBV7-3, the J call TRBJ2-1; TRBD1 matches at 11 bases. The CDR3 sequence is 19 residues long. Germline V gene data show CDR1 as SGHTA and CDR2 as FQGTGA. The J segment lost 7 bases and the V segment lost 1 base, leaving 15 bases of the junction unmatched. The CDR3 loop is CASSLRSGTGGSRGNEQFF. DNA for the CDR3: TGTGCCAGCAGCTTAAGGTCCGGGACAGGGGGTTCTAGAGGGAATGAGCAGTTCTTC.

This clone was picked up a small number of times. The CDR3 region has the DNA TGTGCCAGCAGTTTAAACCAGGGAAGGACCTCAACCTACGAGCAGTACTTC. It yields the protein CASSLNQGRTSTYEQYF. This chain uses TRBV28 with TRBJ2-7; D is possibly TRBD1 (5 bases). The CDR3 consists of 17 residues. The germline gives CDR1 MDHEN, CDR2 SYDVKM. Trimming removed 2 bases at V and 2 bases at J, with 19 bases between.

The J gene is TRBJ2-1, the V gene TRBV15; tentative D call: TRBD2 (6 bases). The CDR3 sequence is 14 residues long. The V end lost 5 bases, the J end lost 2 bases, and 10 bases lay between the germline ends. Germline V gene data show CDR1 as LNHNV and CDR2 as YYDKDF (reference sequence). The CDR3 region is CATSRRDAYNEQFF. The CDR3 coding sequence is TGTGCCACCAGCCGGCGGGACGCCTACAATGAGCAGTTCTTC.

J is TRBJ2-4 and V is TRBV7-8, with 16 bases identical to TRBD2. J gave up 3 bases and V 4 bases, and 6 bases lay outside the gene matches. Germline CDR1 and CDR2: SGHVS and FQNEAQ. CDR3 size: 18 residues. The CDR3 region is CASSSGLAGGRVKNIQYF. CDR3 nucleotide sequence: TGTGCCAGCAGCTCGGGACTAGCGGGGGGGCGGGTCAAAAACATTCAGTACTTC.

V usage is TRBV4-1 and J usage is TRBJ2-5; tentative D call: TRBD2 (5 bases). The length of the CDR3 is 16 residues. The germline V gene encodes CDR1 MGHRA and CDR2 YSYEKL. V shed 2 bases and J shed 4 bases, with 17 bases lying between them. The CDR3 spells CASSQSTQWESETQYF. DNA for the CDR3: TGCGCCAGCAGCCAATCGACACAATGGGAGTCAGAGACCCAGTACTTC.

V usage is TRBV11-3 and J usage is TRBJ2-2; D might be TRBD2 (6 bases). Per the germline V gene, CDR1 is SGHNT and CDR2 is YENEEA. Trimming removed 5 bases at V and 6 bases at J, with 16 bases between. This CDR3 comprises 15 residues. The chain's CDR3 is CASSLGTWVAGELFF. The CDR3 region has the DNA TGTGCCAGCAGCCTCGGGACTTGGGTGGCCGGGGAGCTGTTTTTT.

V is TRBV28 and J is TRBJ1-1; TRBD1 aligns across 8 bases. Germline V gene data show CDR1 as MDHEN and CDR2 as SYDVKM. V lost 8 bases to trimming and J lost 1 base; unmatched junction nucleotides: 6. CDR3 length: 14 amino acids. In DNA, the CDR3 is TGTGCCAGCCAGACAGGGGATACGAACACTGAAGCTTTCTTT. It yields the protein CASQTGDTNTEAFF.

The chain joins TRBV2 to TRBJ1-2; TRBD1 aligns across 7 bases. The V gene end was trimmed by 4 bases and the J gene end by 3 bases; junction bases not matched to a gene: 8. The germline V gene has CDR1 SNHLY and CDR2 FYNNEI. The CDR3 spans 15 residues. DNA of the CDR3: TGTGCCAGCAGTGTTAGAACAGGGGAAGACTATGGCTACACCTTC. Residues: CASSVRTGEDYGYTF.

This clone showed up just a few times. The chain joins TRBV27 to TRBJ2-3; no firm D call. From germline, CDR1 is MNHEY and CDR2 SMNVEV (reference sequence). The CDR3 sequence is 17 residues long. V was pared by 0 bases and J by 1 base, with 14 bases between. The CDR3 loop is CASSLSYPGSGTDTQYF. The CDR3 DNA follows: TGTGCCAGCAGTTTATCGTACCCAGGCTCGGGCACAGATACGCAGTATTTT.

The CDR3 DNA reads as TGTGCCTGGACGGGGACTAGCGGGAGGGCCAAGTACGAGCAGTACTTC. It yields the protein CAWTGTSGRAKYEQYF. The chain employs TRBV30 and TRBJ2-7; 16 nucleotides line up with TRBD2. CDR3 length equals 16 residues. J was trimmed by 4 bases and V by 4 bases; bases with no gene match: 7. Germline V CDR1 and CDR2: GTSNPN, SVGIG (reference sequence).

This clone showed up just a few times. J is TRBJ1-2 and V is TRBV7-2; TRBD1 might be the D (6 bases). This CDR3 has 13 amino acids. The ends were cut back, 3 bases at V and 3 bases at J, with 8 bases in the middle. Germline loops: CDR1 SGHTA, CDR2 FQGNSA. This CDR3 is CASSLDRYYGYTF. The CDR3 DNA is TGTGCCAGCAGCTTGGACAGATACTATGGCTACACCTTC.

The rearrangement joins TRBV27 to TRBJ1-5; 9 bases agree with TRBD1. CDR1 is MNHEY, CDR2 SMNVEV, per germline (reference sequence). The CDR3 extends over 16 amino acids. J was trimmed by 6 bases and V by 3 bases; bases with no gene match: 9. The CDR3 protein is CASSLGPGQGSQPQHF. The CDR3 nucleotides are TGTGCCAGCAGTTTGGGTCCGGGACAGGGTAGTCAGCCCCAGCATTTT.

The chain has TRBV7-8 and TRBJ1-3; 8 bases are a match to TRBD1. CDR1 is SGHVS and CDR2 is FQNEAQ in the germline V gene. V gave up 5 bases and J gave up 2 bases; unmatched junction bases: 5. The CDR3 loop spans 15 amino acids. The CDR3 coding sequence is TGTGCCAGCAGCGACCCGACAGGGGCTGGAAACACCATATATTTT. Translating gives CASSDPTGAGNTIYF.

V usage is TRBV4-1 and J usage is TRBJ2-2; maybe TRBD1 (5 bases). Germline CDR1 MGHRA, CDR2 YSYEKL. This CDR3 has 16 amino acids. The germline V and J ends were trimmed by 3 bases and 0 bases, with 11 bases remaining between them. CDR3 DNA sequence: TGCGCCAGCAGCCAGGGGCAGACGACGAACACCGGGGAGCTGTTTTTT. The encoded protein is CASSQGQTTNTGELFF.

This chain uses TRBV29-1 with TRBJ2-5, with 10 positions matching TRBD1. Germline V gene data show CDR1 as SQVTM and CDR2 as ANQGSEA. The length of the CDR3 is 15 residues. Losses at the gene ends were 4 bases for V and 5 bases for J; bases not matched to a gene: 10. The CDR3 loop reads CSVVPGTGVGETQYF. CDR3 sequence (DNA): TGCAGCGTTGTTCCCGGGACAGGGGTTGGCGAGACCCAGTACTTC.

The rearrangement joins TRBV4-2 to TRBJ2-1; 12 nucleotides match TRBD1. The CDR3 has 16 amino acids. Per the germline V gene, CDR1 is LGHNA and CDR2 is YNFKEQ. J was trimmed by 9 bases and V by 2 bases; bases with no gene match: 8. This CDR3 is CASSQPSGQGACEQFF. The CDR3 coding sequence is TGTGCCAGCAGCCAACCTTCGGGACAGGGGGCGTGTGAGCAGTTCTTC.

The CDR3 DNA is TGTGCCTGGAGTCCCCTGACTGGGTATGGCTACACCTTC. Its protein is CAWSPLTGYGYTF. The V call is TRBV30, the J call TRBJ1-2; no clear D gene. Trimming left V 2 bases short and J 5 bases short, with 12 bases between. The CDR3 has 13 amino acids. The germline V gene has CDR1 GTSNPN and CDR2 SVGIG (reference sequence).

This rearrangement joins TRBV5-4 to TRBJ1-1; weak D call: TRBD1 (6 bases). V was trimmed by 4 bases and J by 1 base, leaving 11 bases between them. CDR3 length equals 14 residues. CDR1 is SGHNT and CDR2 is YYREEE in the germline V gene (reference sequence). CDR3 region: CASSADRRNTEAFF. CDR3 nucleotides: TGTGCCAGCAGCGCCGACAGGCGGAACACTGAAGCTTTCTTT.

CDR3: CASSLVGAGNTIYF. The DNA for the CDR3 is TGTGCCAGCAGCTTAGTAGGGGCCGGAAACACCATATATTTT. The chain links TRBV7-2 to TRBJ1-3, with D maybe TRBD1 (5 bases). The germline V gene has CDR1 SGHTA and CDR2 FQGNSA. V lost 1 base, J lost 4 bases, and 8 bases lay in between. There are 14 residues in the CDR3. The full variable domain, with the rest looked up from reference TRBV7-2 and TRBJ1-3, is GAGVSQSPSNKVTEKGKDVELRCDPISGHTALYWYRQSLGQGLEFLIYFQGNSAPDKSGLPSDRFSAERTGGSVSTLTIQRTQQEDSAVYLCASSLVGAGNTIYFGEGSWLTVV.

V usage is TRBV19 and J usage is TRBJ1-2; D is possibly TRBD1 (5 bases). This CDR3 comprises 13 residues. CDR1 is LNHDA, CDR2 SQIVND, per germline (reference sequence). V lost 7 bases, J lost 2 bases, and 11 bases lay in between. CDR3 coding DNA: TGTGCCAGTACCTTGACAGTGAACTATGGCTACACCTTC. Protein product: CASTLTVNYGYTF. Looking up the rest from reference TRBV19 and TRBJ1-2 gives the full variable domain: DGGITQSPKYLFRKEGQNVTLSCEQNLNHDAMYWYRQDPGQGLRLIYYSQIVNDFQKGDIAEGYSVSREKKESFPLTVTSAQKNPTAFYLCASTLTVNYGYTFGSGTRLTVV.

This chain links TRBV7-2 with TRBJ2-6; TRBD2 matches 11 bases. The CDR3 has 18 residues. Germline V gene data show CDR1 as SGHTA and CDR2 as FQGNSA. The trim removed 5 bases at V and 2 bases at J, leaving 8 bases unmatched. Written as DNA, the CDR3 is TGTGCCAGCAGCAGTTTTCTAGCGGGAGGAGCTGGGGCCAACGTCCTGACTTTC. It yields the protein CASSSFLAGGAGANVLTF.

V usage is TRBV11-2 and J usage is TRBJ2-5; D is ambiguous. Per the germline V gene, CDR1 is SGHAT and CDR2 is FQNNGV. Trimming took 4 bases from V and 4 from J, leaving 13 bases between them. This CDR3 contains 14 residues. The CDR3 reads CASSSSRIGETQYF. The CDR3 region has the DNA TGTGCCAGCAGCTCTAGTCGGATTGGAGAGACCCAGTACTTC.

The rearrangement joins TRBV27 to TRBJ1-2; 10 positions agree with TRBD1. This CDR3 is 14 amino acids long. Germline loops: CDR1 MNHEY, CDR2 SMNVEV (reference sequence). J gave up 4 bases and V 5 bases, and 4 bases lay outside the gene matches. CDR3 protein: CASSGRTGGYGYTF. The CDR3 DNA follows: TGTGCCAGCAGTGGACGGACAGGGGGCTATGGCTACACCTTC.

The chain couples TRBV19 to TRBJ2-7; tentative D call: TRBD2 (6 bases). V lost 3 bases and J 2 bases, leaving 11 bases between the germline ends. Germline values: CDR1 LNHDA, CDR2 SQIVND (reference sequence). This CDR3 region has 14 residues. The CDR3 reads CASSMAGRPYEQYF. The DNA of the CDR3 is TGTGCCAGTAGTATGGCAGGGAGGCCCTACGAGCAGTACTTC.

The chain links TRBV27 to TRBJ2-2, with a tentative D call TRBD2 (6 bases). The CDR3 has 12 amino acids. Germline CDR1 and CDR2: MNHEY and SMNVEV (reference sequence). The ends were cut back, 3 bases at V and 7 bases at J, with 6 bases in the middle. Here the CDR3 reads CASSLEGGELFF. DNA of the CDR3: TGTGCCAGCAGTTTGGAGGGCGGGGAGCTGTTTTTT.

The chain links TRBV27 to TRBJ2-4; perhaps TRBD2 as D (7 bases). Per germline, CDR1 MNHEY and CDR2 SMNVEV (reference sequence). With 6 bases removed from V and 8 bases from J, the gap between germline ends came to 14 bases. This CDR3 is 13 amino acids long. The CDR3 protein is CASSSRGADIQYF. The CDR3, as DNA: TGTGCCAGCAGCTCCCGGGGGGCGGACATTCAGTACTTC.

The chain has TRBV7-8 and TRBJ1-1; D possibly corresponds to TRBD1 (5 bases). Trimming took 5 bases from V and 10 from J, leaving 17 bases between them. The CDR3 length is 13 residues. From germline, CDR1 is SGHVS and CDR2 FQNEAQ. CDR3 region: CASSLTGGGRAFF. CDR3 in DNA: TGTGCCAGCAGCCTAACCGGCGGGGGAAGAGCTTTCTTT. Full variable domain (remainder filled in from reference TRBV7-8 and TRBJ1-1): GAGVSQSPRYKVAKRGQDVALRCDPISGHVSLFWYQQALGQGPEFLTYFQNEAQLDKSGLPSDRFFAERPEGSVSTLKIQRTQQEDSAVYLCASSLTGGGRAFFGQGTRLTVV.